These T cell receptor beta chains were read from a single sample in a study of T-cell reconstitution after alpha-beta-depleted transplantation in children. TCRdb reanalysed the PCR reads using MiXCR and keeps one entry per CDR3 protein. The profile shows some 440,000 distinct CDR3 sequences, roughly 16% of them singletons. The sequencing used PBMCs, mostly from graft donor cells, collected 360 days after TCRalphabeta/CD19-depleted stem cell transplant. These receptors were taken from a boy in the first two years of life who had a stem cell transplant for Wiskott-Aldrich syndrome, so the T cells may come from the graft donor. CDR3s include the opening cysteine and the closing phenylalanine or tryptophan. Each record gives: J gene, clone size, V gene, CDR3 length, D gene, CDR3 protein, CDR3 DNA. A D gene is named only where the DNA matches it firmly. Size is omitted from some rows. Given values are once, few, many or a class for expanded clones.

J: TRBJ2-1
size: many
V: TRBV6-5
length: 15
D: TRBD2
CDR3: CASSYLPSGSNEQFF
DNA: TGTGCCAGCAGTTACTTACCTAGCGGGAGCAATGAGCAGTTCTTC

J: TRBJ1-5
size: few
V: TRBV20-1
length: 13
D: NA
CDR3: CSARDGTRNSQHF
DNA: TGCAGTGCTAGAGATGGGACCCGGAATTCCCAGCATTTT

J: TRBJ2-2
size: few
V: TRBV5-1
length: 14
D: NA
CDR3: CASSSLVGTGELFF
DNA: TGCGCCAGCAGCTCTCTGGTGGGGACCGGGGAGCTGTTTTTT

J: TRBJ1-2
size: NA
V: TRBV24-1
length: 15
D: TRBD1
CDR3: CATSDTGQGPYGYTF
DNA: TGTGCCACCAGTGACACCGGACAGGGGCCATATGGCTACACCTTC

J: TRBJ2-3
size: few
V: TRBV5-6
length: 17
D: TRBD2
CDR3: CASSAAYLAGSTDTQYF
DNA: TGTGCCAGCAGCGCAGCCTATCTAGCGGGGTCCACAGATACGCAGTATTTT

J: TRBJ2-5
size: NA
V: TRBV10-3
length: 13
D: TRBD1
CDR3: CAIRRQGGETQYF
DNA: TGTGCCATCCGTCGACAGGGCGGGGAGACCCAGTACTTC

J: TRBJ2-7
size: few
V: TRBV14
length: 18
D: TRBD1
CDR3: CASSQRGPTGKISYEQYF
DNA: TGTGCCAGCAGCCAAAGGGGGCCTACAGGGAAAATCTCCTACGAGCAGTACTTC

J: TRBJ2-7
size: many
V: TRBV28
length: 13
D: NA
CDR3: CASSRGPTYEQYF
DNA: TGTGCCAGCAGTCGGGGTCCTACCTACGAGCAGTACTTC

J: TRBJ2-1
size: NA
V: TRBV6-1
length: 15
D: TRBD2
CDR3: CASRRLAGAGDEQFF
DNA: TGTGCCAGCAGAAGACTAGCGGGAGCTGGGGATGAGCAGTTCTTC

J: TRBJ2-7
size: many
V: TRBV9
length: 17
D: TRBD2
CDR3: CASSAEEGLAGGYEQYF
DNA: TGTGCCAGCAGCGCAGAGGAGGGACTAGCGGGAGGCTACGAGCAGTACTTC

J: TRBJ2-7
size: NA
V: TRBV29-1
length: 13
D: NA
CDR3: CSATTWGDYEQYF
DNA: TGCAGCGCCACGACATGGGGTGACTACGAGCAGTACTTC

J: TRBJ2-7
size: NA
V: TRBV4-2
length: 15
D: TRBD2
CDR3: CASSHVGLAVYEQYF
DNA: TGTGCCAGCAGCCACGTCGGACTAGCGGTATACGAGCAGTACTTC

J: TRBJ2-2
size: few
V: TRBV7-9
length: 12
D: NA
CDR3: CASSLWPGELFF
DNA: TGTGCCAGCAGCTTATGGCCCGGGGAGCTGTTTTTT

J: TRBJ1-4
size: many
V: TRBV21-1
length: 11
D: NA
CDR3: CASSADEKLFF
DNA: TGTGCCAGCAGCGCGGATGAAAAACTGTTTTTT

J: TRBJ2-2
size: few
V: TRBV6-5
length: 16
D: TRBD2
CDR3: CASRYSGRRGAGELFF
DNA: TGTGCCAGCAGATATAGCGGGAGGCGTGGAGCCGGGGAGCTGTTTTTT

J: TRBJ2-3
size: NA
V: TRBV29-1
length: 14
D: NA
CDR3: CSVSHGSGTDTQYF
DNA: TGCAGCGTTTCCCACGGGAGTGGCACAGATACGCAGTATTTT

J: TRBJ1-4
size: few
V: TRBV4-1
length: 15
D: NA
CDR3: CASSRIPGVKEKLFF
DNA: TGCGCCAGCAGCCGAATCCCGGGGGTGAAGGAAAAACTGTTTTTT

J: TRBJ2-3
size: few
V: TRBV6-5
length: 18
D: TRBD2
CDR3: CASSYRGLAGGFRDTQYF
DNA: TGTGCCAGCAGTTACCGCGGACTAGCGGGAGGATTTCGAGATACGCAGTATTTT

J: TRBJ2-5
size: NA
V: TRBV5-1
length: 14
D: NA
CDR3: CASSLSVAMETQYF
DNA: TGCGCCAGCAGCTTGAGCGTTGCGATGGAGACCCAGTACTTC

J: TRBJ2-3
size: NA
V: TRBV2
length: 14
D: NA
CDR3: CASRPGPGRDTQYF
DNA: TGTGCCAGCAGGCCGGGCCCTGGGAGAGATACGCAGTATTTT

J: TRBJ2-3
size: NA
V: TRBV7-9
length: 16
D: TRBD2
CDR3: CASSERLAGVTDTQYF
DNA: TGTGCCAGCAGCGAAAGACTAGCGGGAGTCACAGATACGCAGTATTTT

J: TRBJ2-1
size: few
V: TRBV27
length: 16
D: NA
CDR3: CASSFSLRRSYNEQFF
DNA: TGTGCCAGCAGTTTCTCCCTGCGGCGGTCCTACAATGAGCAGTTCTTC

J: TRBJ2-7
size: NA
V: TRBV7-2
length: 14
D: NA
CDR3: CASSLLKGPYEQYF
DNA: TGTGCCAGCAGCCTCCTTAAGGGGCCCTACGAGCAGTACTTC

J: TRBJ2-2
size: NA
V: TRBV12-5
length: 15
D: TRBD1
CDR3: CASGLLQGVTGELFF
DNA: TGTGCTAGTGGTTTGCTACAGGGGGTCACCGGGGAGCTGTTTTTT

J: TRBJ1-5
size: many
V: TRBV3-1
length: 12
D: NA
CDR3: CASSQDNQPQHF
DNA: TGTGCCAGCAGCCAAGACAATCAGCCCCAGCATTTT

J: TRBJ2-3
size: NA
V: TRBV2
length: 15
D: NA
CDR3: CASSDPSVAADTQYF
DNA: TGTGCCAGCAGTGACCCGAGCGTTGCGGCAGATACGCAGTATTTT

J: TRBJ2-3
size: NA
V: TRBV9
length: 16
D: NA
CDR3: CASSAGETVGTDTQYF
DNA: TGTGCCAGCAGCGCGGGAGAAACGGTCGGCACAGATACGCAGTATTTT

J: TRBJ2-7
size: few
V: TRBV21-1
length: 15
D: NA
CDR3: CASRRGTGGSYEQYF
DNA: TGTGCCAGCAGGAGGGGGACAGGGGGTTCCTACGAGCAGTACTTC

J: TRBJ2-3
size: NA
V: TRBV18
length: 15
D: NA
CDR3: CASSQERLYTDTQYF
DNA: TGTGCCAGCTCACAGGAGCGGCTATACACAGATACGCAGTATTTT

J: TRBJ1-4
size: NA
V: TRBV12-3/TRBV12-4
length: 14
D: NA
CDR3: CASSPGLYWEKLFF
DNA: TGTGCCAGCAGTCCGGGACTCTATTGGGAAAAACTGTTTTTT

J: TRBJ1-5
size: once
V: TRBV20-1
length: 14
D: NA
CDR3: CSARVGQGRQPQHF
DNA: TGCAGTGCTAGAGTTGGGCAGGGTAGGCAGCCCCAGCATTTT

J: TRBJ1-3
size: NA
V: TRBV5-1
length: 15
D: NA
CDR3: CASSLGREVGNTIYF
DNA: TGCGCCAGCAGCTTGGGCAGAGAAGTCGGAAACACCATATATTTT

J: TRBJ2-1
size: few
V: TRBV2
length: 17
D: NA
CDR3: CASSERFFLSSYNEQFF
DNA: TGTGCCAGCAGTGAACGGTTCTTCCTCAGCTCCTACAATGAGCAGTTCTTC

J: TRBJ2-3
size: NA
V: TRBV9
length: 16
D: TRBD2
CDR3: CASSQNRRTSGDTQYF
DNA: TGTGCCAGCAGCCAAAACAGGAGGACTAGCGGAGATACGCAGTATTTT

J: TRBJ2-3
size: NA
V: TRBV3-1
length: 17
D: TRBD2
CDR3: CASSQLGGGRTTDTQYF
DNA: TGTGCCAGCAGCCAACTTGGGGGGGGGAGAACCACAGATACGCAGTATTTT

J: TRBJ2-1
size: few
V: TRBV19
length: 14
D: TRBD1
CDR3: CASTPGTGGSEQFF
DNA: TGTGCCAGTACCCCCGGGACAGGGGGCAGTGAGCAGTTCTTC

J: TRBJ2-5
size: NA
V: TRBV20-1
length: 16
D: TRBD2
CDR3: CSARERGGKLQETQYF
DNA: TGCAGTGCTAGAGAGCGGGGGGGGAAATTACAAGAGACCCAGTACTTC

J: TRBJ2-3
size: NA
V: TRBV11-2
length: 17
D: TRBD1
CDR3: CASSLDTDRGFTDTQYF
DNA: TGTGCCAGCAGCTTAGATACGGACAGGGGGTTCACAGATACGCAGTATTTT

J: TRBJ2-2
size: few
V: TRBV24-1
length: 15
D: NA
CDR3: CATSDPGLNTGELFF
DNA: TGTGCCACCAGTGATCCAGGGTTAAACACCGGGGAGCTGTTTTTT

J: TRBJ1-2
size: few
V: TRBV5-4
length: 14
D: TRBD1
CDR3: CASSLSRTGNGYTF
DNA: TGTGCCAGCAGCTTGTCCAGGACAGGGAATGGCTACACCTTC

J: TRBJ1-1
size: few
V: TRBV3-1
length: 14
D: TRBD1
CDR3: CASSRDRLNTEAFF
DNA: TGTGCCAGCAGCCGGGACAGATTGAACACTGAAGCTTTCTTT

J: TRBJ1-2
size: few
V: TRBV4-1
length: 14
D: TRBD1
CDR3: CASSQAGGNYGYTF
DNA: TGCGCCAGCAGCCAAGCAGGGGGGAACTATGGCTACACCTTC

J: TRBJ2-1
size: NA
V: TRBV7-2
length: 13
D: NA
CDR3: CASSTGTYNEQFF
DNA: TGTGCCAGCAGCACCGGGACCTACAATGAGCAGTTCTTC

J: TRBJ2-1
size: NA
V: TRBV10-3
length: 13
D: NA
CDR3: CAIGGITYNEQFF
DNA: TGTGCCATCGGCGGTATTACCTACAATGAGCAGTTCTTC

J: TRBJ2-2
size: many
V: TRBV12-3/TRBV12-4
length: 15
D: NA
CDR3: CASSLSGRYTGELFF
DNA: TGTGCCAGCAGTTTATCGGGGCGGTACACCGGGGAGCTGTTTTTT

J: TRBJ2-2
size: NA
V: TRBV19
length: 15
D: NA
CDR3: CATRFGGSNTGELFF
DNA: TGTGCCACCCGATTCGGGGGATCGAACACCGGGGAGCTGTTTTTT

J: TRBJ2-4
size: NA
V: TRBV24-1
length: 16
D: TRBD2
CDR3: CATSGPIAGEKNIQYF
DNA: TGTGCCACCAGTGGCCCCATAGCGGGAGAGAAAAACATTCAGTACTTC

J: TRBJ1-6
size: few
V: TRBV12-3/TRBV12-4
length: 14
D: NA
CDR3: CASSLGEYNSPLHF
DNA: TGTGCCAGCAGTTTGGGAGAGTATAATTCACCCCTCCACTTT

J: TRBJ1-1
size: NA
V: TRBV2
length: 15
D: NA
CDR3: CASSEVPAMNTEAFF
DNA: TGTGCCAGCAGTGAAGTCCCAGCGATGAACACTGAAGCTTTCTTT

J: TRBJ2-1
size: NA
V: TRBV7-9
length: 15
D: TRBD1
CDR3: CASSLIDRGYNEQFF
DNA: TGTGCCAGCAGCTTGATTGACAGGGGCTACAATGAGCAGTTCTTC

J: TRBJ2-2
size: NA
V: TRBV4-3
length: 16
D: TRBD2
CDR3: CASKVQLAGGSGELFF
DNA: TGCGCCAGCAAGGTTCAACTAGCGGGAGGTTCCGGGGAGCTGTTTTTT

J: TRBJ2-2
size: NA
V: TRBV7-9
length: 15
D: NA
CDR3: CASSLAERATGELFF
DNA: TGTGCCAGCAGCTTAGCGGAGAGAGCCACCGGGGAGCTGTTTTTT

J: TRBJ2-1
size: NA
V: TRBV5-4
length: 16
D: TRBD2
CDR3: CASSLARGGRNNEQFF
DNA: TGTGCCAGCAGCTTGGCCCGGGGGGGCCGAAATAATGAGCAGTTCTTC